This T cell receptor (beta chain) was profiled in a study of blood T cells in healthy people across ages. The study, taken as a whole, reports: Strongly correlated with naive T cell percentage was TCR beta diversity. Whereas aged donors had fewer naive CD4+ cells, long-lived donors had more of them and higher diversity.

Through a sample-barcoded 5' primer and a J-beta primer mix, a second PCR was run for roughly 6 to 11 cycles. TCRdb recomputed calls from the 5' RACE reads with MiXCR, one row per CDR3 protein. Among about 510,000 distinct CDR3 sequences listed, about 28% were seen once. All donors came from Russia, were Caucasian and healthy, and spanned ages roughly 6 to 100. CDR3 length: 16 residues. Germline V gives CDR1 MNHEY, CDR2 SVGAGI. The V gene end was trimmed by 2 bases and the J gene end by 0 bases; junction bases not matched to a gene: 3. Regarding this clonotype: Its specificity is not known.

The data were also submitted as part of a second study, on T cells of mothers and their children.

The origin of this receptor is a boy aged 2 to 10 in good health. Sequencing was performed on blood. This chain links TRBV6-5 with TRBJ2-1; TRBD2 aligns across 8 bases. The CDR3 DNA sequence: TGTGCCAGCAGTTACGCCGGGGGGGCCTCCTACAATGAGCAGTTCTTC. Amino acid sequence: CASSYAGGASYNEQFF.